Below, 8 T cell receptor beta chains from the same sample are listed, as sequenced in a study of T cells in Graves' hyperthyroidism and ophthalmopathy. RNA transcripts served as the template for amplifying TCR beta CDR3 regions. Researchers ran a first-round RT-PCR on the TCR CDR3 using the HTBI primer set. MiXCR was run by TCRdb on the multiplex PCR reads, yielding one entry per CDR3 protein. The sample holds 540,000 or so distinct CDR3 sequences, 46% seen once. The sequenced sample was peripheral blood or thyroid tissue (not recorded which). These TCRs come from an adult woman with Graves' disease, either hyperthyroidism or ophthalmopathy (not recorded which).

The rearrangement links TRBV18 to TRBJ2-6; D remains ambiguous. Germline lookup yields CDR1 KGHSH and CDR2 LQKENI. The V gene lost 4 bases and the J gene lost 0 bases, with 7 bases spanning the gap. The CDR3 spans 15 residues. CDR3 coding DNA: TGTGCCAGCTCACGGGCCCGCTCTGGGGCCAACGTCCTGACTTTC. Its translation is CASSRARSGANVLTF.

This clonotype was seen more than once but under ten times. This chain links TRBV7-7 with TRBJ2-7; D is possibly TRBD1 (6 bases). The CDR3 is 14 residues long. CDR1 is SSHAT and CDR2 is FNYEAQ in the germline V gene (reference sequence). The CDR3 DNA sequence: TGTGCTAGAGAGGGGGTCACTTTCGGCTACGAGCAGTACTTC. It translates to CAREGVTFGYEQYF.

The rearrangement joins TRBV19 to TRBJ1-1; weak D call: TRBD1 (6 bases). The germline CDR1 and CDR2 sequences are LNHDA and SQIVND (reference sequence). V gave up 5 bases and J gave up 5 bases, with 9 bases separating them. This CDR3 is built from 12 residues. The CDR3 DNA follows: TGTGCCAGTAGTGTGGGGGCAACTGAAGCTTTCTTT. This sequence encodes CASSVGATEAFF.

This clonotype is a singleton in its sample. The conserved phenylalanine or tryptophan is not found at the CDR3 terminus, so this likely reflects a read error. The rearrangement links TRBV10-3 to TRBJ1-2, with 7 bases aligning to TRBD1. After removal of 7 bases from V and 1 base from J, the junction contained 6 bases not matched to a gene. Germline values: CDR1 ENHRY, CDR2 SYGVKD. The CDR3 sequence is 14 residues long. Here the CDR3 DNA reads TGTGCCATCAACGACAGGGACTATAACTATGGCTACACCCTC. This sequence encodes CAINDRDYNYGYTL.

This sequence joins TRBV12-3 or TRBV12-4 and TRBJ1-4, with no clear D. V lost 8 bases and J 8 bases, leaving 21 bases between the germline ends. The CDR3 totals 15 residues. CDR3 nucleotide sequence: TGTGCCAGCGTAGCGGTTGCACCAGTGGGGGAAAAACTGTTTTTT. Translating gives CASVAVAPVGEKLFF.

This chain uses TRBV2 with TRBJ2-5; either TRBD1 or TRBD2 may supply D (6 bases each). CDR1 is SNHLY and CDR2 is FYNNEI in the germline V gene. Trimming left V 6 bases short and J 2 bases short, with 25 bases between. The CDR3 has 18 residues. The CDR3 is CASRPTGNWGGVQETQYF. In nucleotides, the CDR3 is TGTGCCAGCAGACCCACAGGGAATTGGGGAGGCGTACAAGAGACCCAGTACTTC.

The chain combines TRBV2 with TRBJ2-5, with TRBD2 matching 8 bases. The CDR3 consists of 14 residues. J lost 5 bases, V lost 2 bases, and 4 bases had no gene match. Germline values: CDR1 SNHLY, CDR2 FYNNEI. In DNA form, the CDR3 reads TGTGCCAGCAGTGAACAAGCGGGAGCGGAGACCCAGTACTTC. It specifies CASSEQAGAETQYF. Full variable domain (remainder filled in from reference TRBV2 and TRBJ2-5): EPEVTQTPSHQVTQMGQEVILRCVPISNHLYFYWYRQILGQKVEFLVSFYNNEISEKSEIFDDQFSVERPDGSNFTLKIRSTKLEDSAMYFCASSEQAGAETQYFGPGTRLLVL.

The V and J genes are TRBV10-3 and TRBJ1-1; D perhaps matches TRBD1 (5 bases). The CDR3 loop spans 14 amino acids. Germline CDR1 ENHRY, CDR2 SYGVKD. With 6 bases removed from V and 0 bases from J, the gap between germline ends came to 11 bases. CDR3 sequence reads: CAISSQGVNTEAFF. CDR3 in DNA: TGTGCCATCAGCTCTCAGGGAGTGAACACTGAAGCTTTCTTT.